The 17 T cell receptor beta chains given below trace back to one sample, sequenced in a study of Graves' ophthalmopathy and Graves' hyperthyroidism. For repertoire sequencing, the TCR beta CDR3 regions were amplified from RNA transcripts. An initial RT-PCR round employing HTBI primers preceded a second-round multiplex PCR. TCRdb re-analysed the multiplex PCR reads in MiXCR, keeping a single row per CDR3 protein. Among almost 750,000 distinct CDR3 sequences, 40% were seen once, and the ten largest hold 44%. Sample: peripheral blood. The receptors derive from an adult man with Graves' ophthalmopathy.

This clonotype occurred many times. As DNA, the CDR3 is TGCAGCGTTATGAGGGGACAGGATAATTCACCCCTCCACTTT. Encoded protein: CSVMRGQDNSPLHF. The gene calls are TRBV29-1 and TRBJ1-6, with TRBD1 matching 8 bases. Germline V gene data show CDR1 as SQVTM and CDR2 as ANQGSEA. The V gene end was trimmed by 5 bases and the J gene end by 5 bases; junction bases not matched to a gene: 5. The CDR3 totals 14 residues.

As for this clonotype: One end of the junction fails to match germline, which may point to a read error. The chain recombines TRBV5-5 with TRBJ2-6; TRBD1 is a possible D gene (6 bases). This CDR3 comprises 15 residues. Germline values: CDR1 SGHKS, CDR2 YYEKEE (reference sequence). CDR3: CASEPGQIGVNVLTF. The CDR3 DNA follows: TGTGCCAGCGAGCCTGGACAGATTGGGGTCAACGTCCTGACTTTC.

The chain is built from TRBV24-1 and TRBJ1-5, with no clear D. The ends were cut back, 11 bases at V and 0 bases at J, with 16 bases in the middle. Germline CDR1 reads KGHDR; CDR2 reads SFDVKD. The CDR3 covers 15 residues. The chain's CDR3 is CASSPYRNSNQPQHF. CDR3 nucleotides: TGTGCCAGCAGCCCGTACCGGAATAGCAATCAGCCCCAGCATTTT.

This clonotype appeared many times. This chain connects TRBV2 to TRBJ2-7; 9 nucleotides line up with TRBD1. The CDR3 totals 15 residues. Germline CDR1 SNHLY, CDR2 FYNNEI. After removal of 8 bases from V and 1 base from J, the junction contained 9 bases not matched to a gene. The CDR3 protein is CASVRQGQGSYEQYF. The DNA for the CDR3 is TGTGCCAGCGTGAGGCAGGGACAGGGATCCTACGAGCAGTACTTC.

This clonotype was seen a single time. This sequence joins TRBV29-1 and TRBJ2-5; no clear D gene. CDR1 and CDR2 (germline): SQVTM, ANQGSEA. Trimming took off 6 bases at V and 5 bases at J, with 13 bases between the two ends. The CDR3 runs 12 residues. CDR3 sequence: CSVDAVRETQYF. The CDR3 DNA reads TGCAGCGTAGATGCCGTGAGGGAGACCCAGTACTTC. Full variable domain (remainder filled in from reference TRBV29-1 and TRBJ2-5): SAVISQKPSRDICQRGTSLTIQCQVDSQVTMMFWYRQQPGQSLTLIATANQGSEATYESGFVIDKFPISRPNLTFSTLTVSNMSPEDSSIYLCSVDAVRETQYFGPGTRLLVL.

This clonotype was counted ten times or more. This chain links TRBV7-8 with TRBJ1-5; possibly TRBD1 for D (6 bases). This CDR3 spans 14 amino acids. Germline V gene data show CDR1 as SGHVS and CDR2 as FQNEAQ. Trimming cost V 5 bases and J 2 bases, with 10 bases left between them. The CDR3 protein is CASSGRTGNQPQHF. Here the CDR3 DNA reads TGTGCCAGCAGCGGGCGGACAGGCAATCAGCCCCAGCATTTT.

The CDR3 sequence is CASSPTSGTGGLTEAFF. The CDR3, as DNA: TGTGCCAGCAGCCCGACTTCAGGGACAGGGGGCCTCACTGAAGCTTTCTTT. The V gene is TRBV7-3, the J gene TRBJ1-1, with 12 bases identical to TRBD1. This CDR3 contains 17 residues. Germline trimming cut 5 bases from V and 4 bases from J; bases unmatched to any gene: 11. Germline CDR1 reads SGHTA; CDR2 reads FQGTGA.

This chain joins TRBV25-1 and TRBJ2-2, with D perhaps matching TRBD1 or TRBD2 (6 bases each). This CDR3 is 18 amino acids long. V was pared by 6 bases and J by 0 bases, with 20 bases between. CDR1 is MGHDK, CDR2 SYGVNS, per germline. The CDR3 nucleotides are TGTGCCAGCAGCCCCCCGGGGGCTATACTCACGAACACCGGGGAGCTGTTTTTT. Its translation: CASSPPGAILTNTGELFF. Looking up the rest from reference TRBV25-1 and TRBJ2-2 gives the full variable domain: EADIYQTPRYLVIGTGKKITLECSQTMGHDKMYWYQQDPGMELHLIHYSYGVNSTEKGDLSSESTVSRIRTEHFPLTLESARPSHTSQYLCASSPPGAILTNTGELFFGEGSRLTVL.

This clonotype was counted ten times or more. The chain recombines TRBV7-9 with TRBJ2-5; 9 nucleotides line up with TRBD1. The germline V gene encodes CDR1 SEHNR and CDR2 FQNEAQ (reference sequence). CDR3 size: 13 residues. Losses at the gene ends were 5 bases for V and 5 bases for J; bases not matched to a gene: 3. CDR3 loop: CASSPGQGETQYF. CDR3 nucleotides: TGTGCCAGCAGCCCAGGACAGGGGGAGACCCAGTACTTC.

Many counts were recorded for this clonotype. The gene calls are TRBV20-1 and TRBJ1-1; D is possibly TRBD1 (5 bases). The CDR3 is 13 residues long. From germline, CDR1 is DFQATT and CDR2 SNEGSKA (reference sequence). Deletions cut 5 bases from V and 7 bases from J, with 17 bases between. CDR3 sequence (DNA): TGCAGTGCTCCTGCTGGGGATGGGGGTGAAGCTTTCTTT. It codes for CSAPAGDGGEAFF.

This chain links TRBV29-1 with TRBJ1-1; 11 bases are a match to TRBD1. This CDR3 region has 13 residues. V lost 7 bases to trimming and J lost 6 bases; unmatched junction nucleotides: 7. CDR1 SQVTM and CDR2 ANQGSEA come from the germline V gene. DNA for the CDR3: TGCAGCGCCTCGACGGGACAGGGGGCTGAAGCTTTCTTT. Protein: CSASTGQGAEAFF.

The chain recombines TRBV7-2 with TRBJ2-6; D remains unclear. This CDR3 region has 12 residues. The V gene's germline CDR1 is SGHTA and CDR2 FQGNSA. Deletions cut 5 bases from V and 7 bases from J, with 6 bases between. The CDR3 DNA is TGTGCCAGCAGCGACGCCGCCAACGTCCTGACTTTC. Translated, it gives CASSDAANVLTF.

On this clonotype: With a much larger clone just one base away, this may be a read error. The chain recombines TRBV7-6 with TRBJ2-7; D is perhaps TRBD2 (5 bases). CDR3 length: 15 residues. Trimming removed 5 bases from V and 2 bases from J, with 16 bases in between. Germline loops: CDR1 SGHVS, CDR2 FNYEAQ. CDR3 sequence reads: CASSQATAGTYEQYF. In nucleotides, the CDR3 is TGTGCCAGCAGCCAGGCGACGGCCGGGACCTACGAGCAGTACTTC.

The chain couples TRBV7-2 to TRBJ2-5, with 10 bases aligning to TRBD2. The germline V gene encodes CDR1 SGHTA and CDR2 FQGNSA. The CDR3 covers 16 residues. Trimming cost V 2 bases and J 3 bases; bases outside gene matches: 6. CDR3 in DNA: TGTGCCAGCAGCTTATCTCCACTAGCGGGAAAAGAGACCCAGTACTTC. It codes for CASSLSPLAGKETQYF.

As for this clonotype: The junction differs from germline at one of its ends, possibly a read error. The chain has TRBV7-3 and TRBJ2-7; TRBD1 matches 11 bases. Germline lookup yields CDR1 SGHTA and CDR2 FQGTGA. The CDR3 extends over 15 amino acids. CDR3 in amino acids: CASSQGTGGFYEQYF. The CDR3 nucleotides read TGCGCCAGCAGCCAGGGGACAGGGGGTTTCTACGAGCAGTACTTC.

This clonotype has a handful of counts. The chain links TRBV7-3 to TRBJ1-1; 8 bases match TRBD1. In germline, CDR1 is SGHTA, CDR2 FQGTGA. This CDR3 is built from 15 residues. V was clipped by 5 bases and J by 0 bases; unmatched bases: 5. CDR3 sequence: CASSNRDRLNTEAFF. The CDR3 DNA reads as TGTGCCAGCAGCAACCGGGACAGGCTGAACACTGAAGCTTTCTTT. Together with reference TRBV7-3 and TRBJ1-1, the CDR3 gives the full variable domain: GAGVSQTPSNKVTEKGKYVELRCDPISGHTALYWYRQSLGQGPEFLIYFQGTGAADDSGLPNDRFFAVRPEGSVSTLKIQRTERGDSAVYLCASSNRDRLNTEAFFGQGTRLTVV.

This clonotype came up many times. The chain combines TRBV7-9 with TRBJ2-7; 10 nucleotides line up with TRBD2. The junction had 5 bases not matched to a gene; V was cut back by 7 bases and J by 5 bases. This CDR3 is 13 amino acids long. CDR1 and CDR2 (germline): SEHNR, FQNEAQ (reference sequence). The CDR3 sequence: CASTSGSPHEQYF. The CDR3 DNA reads as TGTGCCAGCACTAGCGGGAGTCCCCACGAGCAGTACTTC.